Described below is a single TCR beta chain sequence and its context. The antigen is undetermined. The data stem from a study of brain T cells in children with intractable seizures. Study findings and constraints: Viral specificity was inferred only from CDR3 similarity; HCMV serostatus was unknown.

Germline assignment: CDR1 SQVTM and CDR2 ANQGSEA. The V and J ends lost 7 bases and 3 bases, in that order; junction bases with no gene match: 9. CDR3 length: 14 amino acids. Time point indicated: blood from clinic visit 5 months post-surgery; TSC patient then seizure free. The sequenced cases were selected for having the highest brain T cell transcript signatures. Patients received at least one anti-epileptic drug before surgery. Here immunoSEQ multiplex PCR was the method, and the copy in TCRdb shows in-frame clones only, minus some. This sample has about 320,000 clones, with 85% to 95% found just once.

V and J are TRBV29-1 and TRBJ2-7; TRBD1 aligns across 10 bases. Sequences were derived from peripheral blood, sampled approximately 5 months after surgery. The TCR was taken from a boy under two years old with tuberous sclerosis and intractable seizures. DNA of the CDR3: TGCAGCGCTTCCCACCGGGACAGGGGCTACGAGCAGTACTTC. Encoded protein: CSASHRDRGYEQYF.